This T cell receptor (beta chain) comes out of a study of cytomegalovirus exposure and HLA in healthy donors. Study in general: Counted in an early data release were about 85 million unique TCRs from HLA-typed donors. The study's findings and limits: Later genetic work tied a missense DCLRE1C variant to beta-chain V and J trimming. The study designated fewer than 200 TCR beta chains cytomegalovirus-associated.

This PCR relied on a set of 60 Vbeta primers and 13 Jbeta primers. Only in-frame clones appear in the TCRdb table, and some are missing; sequencing was by immunoSEQ multiplex PCR. Its table records about 110,000 clones. The CDR3 runs to 14 residues. Germline assignment: CDR1 SGHRS and CDR2 YFSETQ. V was clipped by 7 bases and J by 4 bases; unmatched bases: 4. Concerning this clone itself: The antigen is unknown.

Sequencing used PBMCs. V is TRBV5-1 and J is TRBJ2-1, with TRBD1 identical over 11 bases. This sequence was found in a man aged 45-60 years in good health and CMV-seronegative. DNA of the CDR3: TGCGCCAGCGGCGGACAGGGGGCGTACAATGAGCAGTTCTTC. The encoded protein is CASGGQGAYNEQFF.